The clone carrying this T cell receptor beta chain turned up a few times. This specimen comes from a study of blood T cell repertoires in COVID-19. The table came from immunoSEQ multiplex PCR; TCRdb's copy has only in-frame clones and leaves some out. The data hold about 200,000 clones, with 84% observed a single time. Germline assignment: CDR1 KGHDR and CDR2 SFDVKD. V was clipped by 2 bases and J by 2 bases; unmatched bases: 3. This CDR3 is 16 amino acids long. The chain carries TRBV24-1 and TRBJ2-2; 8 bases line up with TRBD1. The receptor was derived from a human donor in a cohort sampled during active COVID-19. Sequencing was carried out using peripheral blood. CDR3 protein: CATSDSGQVNTGELFF. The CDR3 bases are TGTGCCACCAGTGATTCGGGACAGGTAAACACCGGGGAGCTGTTTTTT.